Listed below are T cell receptor beta chains from one sample, sequenced in a study of identifying expanded T cells in peripheral blood. TCRdb's table, derived via immunoSEQ multiplex PCR, lists solely in-frame clones and lacks some. The profile shows 45,000 to 75,000 clones, about four fifths of them singletons. Sequenced: blood. Receptors were obtained from a person between 18 and 75 years old in good health. The conserved cysteine and the conserved F or W are not part of the CDR3 here. Fields, in order: V gene, J gene, CDR3 length, CDR3 protein.

v_call: TRBV7-2
j_call: TRBJ1-1
cdr3_length: 12
cdr3_aa: ASSGGPAASEAF

v_call: TRBV7-9
j_call: TRBJ1-1
cdr3_length: 12
cdr3_aa: ASSPTTLASEAF

v_call: TRBV5-1
j_call: TRBJ2-6
cdr3_length: 17
cdr3_aa: ASSSMTDGLSSGANVLT

v_call: TRBV11-3
j_call: TRBJ1-3
cdr3_length: 11
cdr3_aa: ASSISPGNTIY

v_call: TRBV28
j_call: TRBJ1-1
cdr3_length: 11
cdr3_aa: ASRLPGGTEAF

v_call: TRBV7-2
j_call: TRBJ2-7
cdr3_length: 17
cdr3_aa: ASSLAPGLAGAPPPQQY

v_call: TRBV18
j_call: TRBJ1-1
cdr3_length: 11
cdr3_aa: ASSPSMNTEAF

v_call: TRBV5-4
j_call: TRBJ1-1
cdr3_length: 15
cdr3_aa: ASSPPGHKGLGTEAF

v_call: TRBV9
j_call: TRBJ1-3
cdr3_length: 15
cdr3_aa: ASSADRDRVSGNTIY

v_call: TRBV4-2
j_call: TRBJ2-5
cdr3_length: 14
cdr3_aa: ASSLRSGRALETQY

v_call: TRBV30
j_call: TRBJ2-1
cdr3_length: 15
cdr3_aa: AWSEGGASFSYNEQF

v_call: TRBV4-1
j_call: TRBJ2-5
cdr3_length: 14
cdr3_aa: ASSHIGTAFQETQY

v_call: TRBV7-6
j_call: TRBJ2-7
cdr3_length: 13
cdr3_aa: ASSLLAAGVPEQY

v_call: TRBV5-3
j_call: TRBJ2-1
cdr3_length: 15
cdr3_aa: ARSGRLTSGGHNEQF

v_call: TRBV21-1
j_call: TRBJ2-1
cdr3_length: 14
cdr3_aa: ASSAGRRETYNEQF

v_call: TRBV6-1
j_call: TRBJ2-3
cdr3_length: 13
cdr3_aa: ASSVGQSPTDTQY

v_call: TRBV6-5
j_call: TRBJ2-7
cdr3_length: 13
cdr3_aa: ASSQTWGQGNEQY

v_call: TRBV4-3
j_call: TRBJ2-6
cdr3_length: 20
cdr3_aa: ASSQDVFEREGLFSGANVLT

v_call: TRBV5-1
j_call: TRBJ1-2
cdr3_length: 11
cdr3_aa: ASSDGSRYGYT

v_call: TRBV7-6
j_call: TRBJ2-7
cdr3_length: 11
cdr3_aa: ASSIGDSREQY

v_call: TRBV11-2
j_call: TRBJ2-4
cdr3_length: 12
cdr3_aa: ASSLQRAENIQY

v_call: TRBV18
j_call: TRBJ2-7
cdr3_length: 12
cdr3_aa: ASSAIQGSYEQY

v_call: TRBV19
j_call: TRBJ1-2
cdr3_length: 13
cdr3_aa: ASSIARADTGGYT

v_call: TRBV6-1
j_call: TRBJ1-2
cdr3_length: 10
cdr3_aa: ASRAGGFGYT

v_call: TRBV5-1
j_call: TRBJ2-2
cdr3_length: 12
cdr3_aa: ASSLVGTTGELF

v_call: TRBV6-1
j_call: TRBJ1-2
cdr3_length: 13
cdr3_aa: ASSVLRTGDYGYT

v_call: TRBV2
j_call: TRBJ1-3
cdr3_length: 11
cdr3_aa: ASRPGGGNTIY

v_call: TRBV6-5
j_call: TRBJ1-2
cdr3_length: 13
cdr3_aa: ATISRTGINYGYT

v_call: TRBV5-5
j_call: TRBJ1-2
cdr3_length: 12
cdr3_aa: ASSLETGNYGYT

v_call: TRBV30
j_call: TRBJ1-1
cdr3_length: 11
cdr3_aa: AWGGETLMEAF

v_call: TRBV10-2
j_call: TRBJ2-7
cdr3_length: 14
cdr3_aa: ASSGPRHVGKYEQY

v_call: TRBV6-5
j_call: TRBJ1-5
cdr3_length: 11
cdr3_aa: ASSIGHPNAQH

v_call: TRBV5-1
j_call: TRBJ1-5
cdr3_length: 11
cdr3_aa: ASSLYSNQPQH

v_call: TRBV6-5
j_call: TRBJ2-7
cdr3_length: 12
cdr3_aa: ASRPQGWAYEQY

v_call: TRBV7-2
j_call: TRBJ1-2
cdr3_length: 11
cdr3_aa: ASSLRGYNGYT

v_call: TRBV5-1
j_call: TRBJ2-5
cdr3_length: 12
cdr3_aa: ASSLWGKGETQY

v_call: TRBV14
j_call: TRBJ2-3
cdr3_length: 11
cdr3_aa: ASSRLPRQGRY

v_call: TRBV6-5
j_call: TRBJ1-5
cdr3_length: 13
cdr3_aa: ASSAQGNRNQPQH

v_call: TRBV7-2
j_call: TRBJ1-1
cdr3_length: 14
cdr3_aa: ASSDTGGGRSTEAF

v_call: TRBV7-8
j_call: TRBJ1-1
cdr3_length: 13
cdr3_aa: ASSRGTDINTEAF

v_call: TRBV7-9
j_call: TRBJ2-2
cdr3_length: 12
cdr3_aa: ASSPLSNTGELF

v_call: TRBV29-1
j_call: TRBJ1-2
cdr3_length: 10
cdr3_aa: SVESGLYGYT

v_call: TRBV5-4
j_call: TRBJ1-1
cdr3_length: 12
cdr3_aa: ASSFSGGNTEAF

v_call: TRBV30
j_call: TRBJ1-2
cdr3_length: 13
cdr3_aa: AWSKPTGVNYGYT

v_call: TRBV28
j_call: TRBJ2-5
cdr3_length: 13
cdr3_aa: ASSGQGAGQETQY

v_call: TRBV27
j_call: TRBJ1-2
cdr3_length: 13
cdr3_aa: ASSLSGGLYYGYT

v_call: TRBV5-5
j_call: TRBJ2-3
cdr3_length: 13
cdr3_aa: ASDPRDRGRDTQY

v_call: TRBV15
j_call: TRBJ2-3
cdr3_length: 12
cdr3_aa: ATSRGSLWDTQY

v_call: TRBV5-1
j_call: TRBJ2-2
cdr3_length: 12
cdr3_aa: ASSSIAGSGELF

v_call: TRBV5-1
j_call: TRBJ2-2
cdr3_length: 13
cdr3_aa: ASSLSAGTAGELF

v_call: TRBV5-1
j_call: TRBJ2-3
cdr3_length: 11
cdr3_aa: ASSFGFTDTQY

v_call: TRBV7-9
j_call: TRBJ2-3
cdr3_length: 13
cdr3_aa: AGGSGGGPTDTQY

v_call: TRBV5-4
j_call: TRBJ1-1
cdr3_length: 12
cdr3_aa: ASSPGQGRTEAF